These 15 T cell receptor beta chains share one sample of origin, sequenced in a study of PD-1 blockade in classical Hodgkin lymphoma. Clones were sequenced by immunoSEQ multiplex PCR, and TCRdb holds only the in-frame ones, with some missing. The sample lists more than 25,000 clones; 70% were seen once. Autologous stem cell transplantation was followed by relapse in every patient, and brentuximab vedotin exposure varied. The sample was peripheral blood mononuclear cells (PBMCs), taken before the second cycle of nivolumab. These receptors all come from a human donor with classical Hodgkin lymphoma.

This chain links TRBV5-1 with TRBJ2-5; no clear D gene. The CDR3 extends over 12 amino acids. CDR1 and CDR2 (germline): SGHRS, YFSETQ. The V gene lost 1 base and the J gene lost 2 bases, with 3 bases spanning the gap. The CDR3 loop reads CASSLFQETQYF. The CDR3 nucleotides are TGCGCCAGCAGCTTGTTTCAAGAGACCCAGTACTTC.

The CDR3 nucleotides read TGTGCCACCAGCAGAAAAACTTTCAGGGACACCGGGGAGCTGTTTTTT. Amino acid sequence: CATSRKTFRDTGELFF. The V call is TRBV15, the J call TRBJ2-2; the D gene is possibly TRBD1 (5 bases). The germline CDR1 and CDR2 sequences are LNHNV and YYDKDF (reference sequence). The germline V and J ends were trimmed by 2 bases and 3 bases, with 13 bases remaining between them. The CDR3 spans 16 residues.

This clone has only one observation. V usage is TRBV28 and J usage is TRBJ2-1, with 10 bases fitting TRBD2. V dropped 6 bases and J dropped 6; count of bases not matched to a gene: 14. Germline CDR1 MDHEN, CDR2 SYDVKM. The CDR3 is 17 residues long. The CDR3 sequence: CASSPATGPSGGNEQFF. The CDR3 DNA follows: TGTGCCAGCAGCCCCGCCACAGGGCCTAGCGGGGGCAATGAGCAGTTCTTC. The full variable domain, rest sourced from reference TRBV28 and TRBJ2-1, is DVKVTQSSRYLVKRTGEKVFLECVQDMDHENMFWYRQDPGLGLRLIYFSYDVKMKEKGDIPEGYSVSREKKERFSLILESASTNQTSMYLCASSPATGPSGGNEQFFGPGTRLTVL.

V usage is TRBV4-3 and J usage is TRBJ1-2; D not resolved. CDR3 length: 15 amino acids. Germline values: CDR1 LGHNA, CDR2 YSLEER. V lost 0 bases to trimming and J lost 4 bases, with 12 bases between them. The CDR3 protein is CASSQDAFRTYGYTF. The CDR3 bases are TGCGCCAGCAGCCAAGATGCCTTTCGGACCTATGGCTACACCTTC.

In this sample, this clone turned up a few times. This chain connects TRBV7-2 to TRBJ2-5; D unresolved. V was trimmed by 5 bases and J by 3 bases, leaving 4 bases between them. Germline V gene data show CDR1 as SGHTA and CDR2 as FQGNSA. This CDR3 region has 11 residues. CDR3: CASSTKETQYF. The CDR3 DNA is TGTGCCAGCAGCACAAAAGAGACCCAGTACTTC. Complete variable domain (other parts from reference TRBV7-2 and TRBJ2-5): GAGVSQSPSNKVTEKGKDVELRCDPISGHTALYWYRQSLGQGLEFLIYFQGNSAPDKSGLPSDRFSAERTGGSVSTLTIQRTQQEDSAVYLCASSTKETQYFGPGTRLLVL.

The rearrangement links TRBV7-8 to TRBJ2-2; D is uncertain. This CDR3 comprises 14 residues. The V and J ends lost 1 base and 1 base respectively, with 4 bases between them. CDR1 and CDR2 from the germline V gene are SGHVS and FQNEAQ. Written as DNA, the CDR3 is TGTGCCAGCAGCTTAGGGGGGAACACCGGGGAGCTGTTTTTT. It yields the protein CASSLGGNTGELFF.

The chain has TRBV7-2 and TRBJ1-1; D unclear. CDR3 length: 17 residues. Germline V lookup: CDR1 SGHTA, CDR2 FQGNSA. V dropped 4 bases and J dropped 6 bases, with 24 bases sitting between them. CDR3 region: CASSSSIRLPKRAEAFF. As DNA, the CDR3 is TGTGCCAGCAGCTCATCGATCCGACTCCCAAAGCGGGCTGAAGCTTTCTTT.

The V and J genes are TRBV7-9 and TRBJ1-4; D unresolved. Trimming pared 1 base from V and 0 bases from J, leaving 6 bases between. This CDR3 spans 15 amino acids. Germline loops: CDR1 SEHNR, CDR2 FQNEAQ (reference sequence). The CDR3 region has the DNA TGTGCCAGCAGCTTAGACAGTCCAACTAATGAAAAACTGTTTTTT. Its translation: CASSLDSPTNEKLFF.

This clone was detected only a few times. The CDR3 region is CASSQSRAPRQPQHF. In DNA form, the CDR3 reads TGCGCCAGCAGCCAAAGTAGGGCACCTCGGCAGCCCCAGCATTTT. The chain combines TRBV4-3 with TRBJ1-5; D not resolved. The V gene lost 2 bases and the J gene lost 7 bases, with 15 bases spanning the gap. The CDR3 is 15 residues long. Germline V gene data show CDR1 as LGHNA and CDR2 as YSLEER.

V usage is TRBV6-5 and J usage is TRBJ1-6; D is possibly TRBD1 (5 bases). This CDR3 has 15 amino acids. V was clipped by 0 bases and J by 9 bases, with 12 bases between them. Germline lookup yields CDR1 MNHEY and CDR2 SVGAGI. For the CDR3, the DNA is TGTGCCAGCAGTTACTCGCAGGGTAGAACTTCACCCCTCCACTTT. It codes for CASSYSQGRTSPLHF.

The rearrangement uses TRBV7-2 and TRBJ1-1, with TRBD1 matching over 11 bases. Germline trimming cut 3 bases from V and 1 base from J; bases unmatched to any gene: 7. The CDR3 loop spans 17 amino acids. In germline, CDR1 is SGHTA, CDR2 FQGNSA. As DNA, the CDR3 is TGTGCCAGCAGCTTGACAGGGACAGGGGGTTGGAACACTGAAGCTTTCTTT. It yields the protein CASSLTGTGGWNTEAFF.

The V call is TRBV27, the J call TRBJ2-2; D is undetermined. The germline gives CDR1 MNHEY, CDR2 SMNVEV (reference sequence). Trimming cost V 2 bases and J 7 bases, with 5 bases left between them. The CDR3 is 12 residues long. The CDR3 DNA sequence: TGTGCCAGCAGTTTAGCTGGCGGGGAGCTGTTTTTT. Encoded protein: CASSLAGGELFF.

The CDR3 nucleotides read TGTGCCAGTAGTATTCATACAAAGGGTTTGAGTGTTAATGAGCAGTTCTTC. It yields the protein CASSIHTKGLSVNEQFF. V and J are TRBV19 and TRBJ2-1; D ambiguous. Germline V gene sequence: CDR1 LNHDA, CDR2 SQIVND (reference sequence). The CDR3 covers 17 residues. The ends were cut back, 3 bases at V and 7 bases at J, with 22 bases in the middle.

V is TRBV27 and J is TRBJ1-6; 7 bases fit TRBD1. Germline trimming cut 5 bases from V and 9 bases from J; bases unmatched to any gene: 10. This CDR3 comprises 15 residues. Germline-derived CDR1 and CDR2 are MNHEY and SMNVEV (reference sequence). The CDR3 region has the DNA TGTGCCAGCAGTCCACATCCAAGGGGGCTTTCACCCCTCCACTTT. This codes for CASSPHPRGLSPLHF.

V and J are TRBV2 and TRBJ1-4, with 7 bases identical to TRBD1. In germline, CDR1 is SNHLY, CDR2 FYNNEI. The CDR3 sequence is 14 residues long. V gave up 6 bases and J gave up 0 bases; unmatched junction bases: 1. CDR3 region: CASRDRATNEKLFF. CDR3 coding DNA: TGTGCCAGCAGAGACAGGGCAACTAATGAAAAACTGTTTTTT.